This T cell receptor (beta chain) was sequenced during a study of blood T cell repertoires in COVID-19. Turning to the study itself: PBMCs, B-cell-depleted T cells, or T cells were the source of the cDNA or gDNA that made up the material.

TCRdb's copy holds only in-frame clones and misses some; the assay was immunoSEQ multiplex PCR. Here the sample spans about 300,000 clones, approximately 87% being singletons. Germline V gene lookup returns CDR1 LNHNV and CDR2 YYDKDF (reference sequence). The CDR3 contains 14 residues. Trimming cost V 0 bases and J 4 bases, with 9 bases left between them. The V gene is TRBV15, the J gene TRBJ1-2, with unresolved D. The sequence derives from a middle-aged woman who had recovered from COVID-19. Sequenced input: peripheral blood. The CDR3 DNA reads as TGTGCCACCAGCAGAGATCGGGATGGCTATGGCTACACCTTC. Amino acids: CATSRDRDGYGYTF.